A single sample gave rise to the 26 T cell receptor beta chains below, sequenced in a study of blood T cell repertoires in COVID-19. Sequencing was performed with immunoSEQ multiplex PCR; in TCRdb, only in-frame clones are kept and a portion is missing. The sample yields 100,000 or so clones, 75% to 90% seen once. Sequenced: peripheral blood. These receptors all come from a man aged 60-69 years with acute or convalescent COVID-19.

V is TRBV2 and J is TRBJ2-4; D remains unclear. V lost 6 bases and J 5 bases, leaving 14 bases between the germline ends. The CDR3 covers 14 residues. Per germline, CDR1 SNHLY and CDR2 FYNNEI. The CDR3 protein is CASSNTLSQNIQYF. CDR3 in DNA: TGTGCCAGCAGCAATACCCTGAGTCAAAACATTCAGTACTTC.

In DNA, the CDR3 is TGTGCCAGCAGCGGAGGCAGTTTCTCTGGAAACACCATATATTTT. Translated, it gives CASSGGSFSGNTIYF. The gene calls are TRBV2 and TRBJ1-3; unclear D gene. The CDR3 runs 15 residues. In germline, CDR1 is SNHLY, CDR2 FYNNEI. The germline V and J ends were trimmed by 6 bases and 0 bases, with 12 bases remaining between them.

The chain carries TRBV30 and TRBJ1-2; possible D gene TRBD1, 5 bases. The CDR3 covers 12 residues. V lost 1 base to trimming and J lost 8 bases, with 11 bases between them. Germline CDR1 GTSNPN, CDR2 SVGIG (reference sequence). CDR3 DNA sequence: TGTGCCTGGAGTGGGGGGGAAAGGGGCTACACCTTC. Its protein is CAWSGGERGYTF.

The CDR3 DNA reads as TGTGCCAGCAGCCAAGTCAGGGGGCATGAAAAACTGTTTTTT. Translated, it gives CASSQVRGHEKLFF. V usage is TRBV3-1 (or the pseudogene TRBV3-2) and J usage is TRBJ1-4, with TRBD1 matching over 8 bases. V was clipped by 1 base and J by 6 bases; unmatched bases: 1. This CDR3 has 14 amino acids. In germline, CDR1 is LGHDT, CDR2 YNNKEL (reference sequence).

A few counts support this clone. The CDR3: CASSIWLGRTGELFF. The CDR3 bases are TGTGCCAGTAGTATATGGCTAGGCCGGACCGGGGAGCTGTTTTTT. The rearrangement joins TRBV19 to TRBJ2-2, with D uncertain. Looked up from germline, CDR1 is LNHDA and CDR2 is SQIVND (reference sequence). The CDR3 covers 15 residues. V was cut by 2 bases and J by 5 bases, with 12 bases left in between.

The chain combines TRBV7-2 with TRBJ1-4, with D hard to call. V was pared by 1 base and J by 6 bases, with 12 bases between. The CDR3 loop spans 15 amino acids. Germline values: CDR1 SGHTA, CDR2 FQGNSA. The CDR3 protein is CASSLVIGSYEKLFF. The CDR3 DNA sequence: TGTGCCAGCAGCTTAGTGATTGGCAGTTATGAAAAACTGTTTTTT.

This clone came up once. J is TRBJ1-6 and V is TRBV6-5; D remains unclear. Germline V gene lookup returns CDR1 MNHEY and CDR2 SVGAGI. Trimming removed 10 bases from V and 0 bases from J, with 7 bases in between. The length of the CDR3 is 13 residues. CDR3 sequence (DNA): TGTGCCACTGCAGTCTCCTATAATTCACCCCTCCACTTT. Residues: CATAVSYNSPLHF.

The J gene is TRBJ1-1, the V gene TRBV14; D gene uncertain. The CDR3 sequence is 14 residues long. Trimming cost V 1 base and J 5 bases, with 11 bases left between them. Germline V gene lookup returns CDR1 SGHDN and CDR2 FVKESK. The CDR3 here is CASSQVAGRTEAFF. The CDR3 DNA sequence: TGTGCCAGCAGCCAAGTCGCGGGTCGGACTGAAGCTTTCTTT.

The CDR3 here is CASSPRAQGNQPQHF. The CDR3 DNA sequence: TGTGCCAGCAGCCCGCGGGCCCAGGGCAATCAGCCCCAGCATTTT. This chain uses TRBV5-5 with TRBJ1-5; no firm D call. From germline, CDR1 is SGHKS and CDR2 YYEKEE (reference sequence). Trimming pared 4 bases from V and 2 bases from J, leaving 13 bases between. There are 15 residues in the CDR3.

This chain joins TRBV29-1 and TRBJ2-7; 9 bases are a match to TRBD1. The CDR3 is made up of 14 amino acids. The germline CDR1 and CDR2 sequences are SQVTM and ANQGSEA. The V segment lost 4 bases and the J segment 3 bases; nucleotides outside the gene matches: 7. CDR3 in amino acids: CSVVGGQGYYEQYF. As DNA, the CDR3 is TGCAGCGTTGTCGGGGGACAGGGTTACTACGAGCAGTACTTC.

This clone was seen more than once but under ten times. CDR3 coding DNA: TGTGCCAGCAGCTTAGATCTTCAGGGGGCATCAGGTAATGAGCAGTTCTTC. Amino acids: CASSLDLQGASGNEQFF. The chain carries TRBV11-2 and TRBJ2-1, with 8 bases fitting TRBD1. Losses at the gene ends were 0 bases for V and 7 bases for J; bases not matched to a gene: 11. Germline CDR1 and CDR2: SGHAT and FQNNGV. The CDR3 is 17 amino acids.

The chain is built from TRBV6-1 and TRBJ1-1, with TRBD1 matching 7 bases. Germline CDR1 is MNHNS and CDR2 is SASEGT. This CDR3 spans 14 amino acids. The junction had 7 bases not matched to a gene; V was cut back by 2 bases and J by 7 bases. CDR3 sequence (DNA): TGTGCCAGCAGTGAACAGGGGGGAATACTTGAAGCTTTCTTT. It translates to CASSEQGGILEAFF.

V gene TRBV7-2 combines with J gene TRBJ1-5, with 12 positions matching TRBD1. The V gene's germline CDR1 is SGHTA and CDR2 FQGNSA. This CDR3 spans 14 amino acids. Germline trimming cut 6 bases from V and 6 bases from J; bases unmatched to any gene: 3. The CDR3 loop is CASRGTGGGQPQHF. The DNA for the CDR3 is TGTGCCAGCAGAGGGACAGGGGGCGGTCAGCCCCAGCATTTT.

The chain links TRBV18 to TRBJ1-2, with a possible D match to TRBD1 (5 bases). The V gene's germline CDR1 is KGHSH and CDR2 LQKENI. CDR3 length: 19 amino acids. Trimming pared 1 base from V and 4 bases from J, leaving 25 bases between. The CDR3 region has the DNA TGTGCCAGCTCACCACTTTCCCCTGGGGGGACCTCCTCTGTCTATGGCTACACCTTC. It specifies CASSPLSPGGTSSVYGYTF.

A remark on this clone: This sample also contains other DNA sequences that code for the same CDR3. This sequence joins TRBV5-1 and TRBJ1-1; possible D gene TRBD1, 5 bases. Trimming cost V 0 bases and J 1 base, with 10 bases left between them. The CDR3 is made up of 15 amino acids. CDR1 and CDR2 from the germline V gene are SGHRS and YFSETQ. CDR3 nucleotide sequence: TGCGCCAGCAGCTTGGTCGCCGGACAGAACACTGAAGCTTTCTTT. As protein: CASSLVAGQNTEAFF.

The gene calls are TRBV18 and TRBJ1-5; no clear D gene. The germline V gene encodes CDR1 KGHSH and CDR2 LQKENI. The CDR3 loop spans 13 amino acids. Trimming shortened V by 2 bases and J by 5 bases, and 7 bases separated the two germline ends. CDR3 nucleotide sequence: TGTGCCAGCTCACCAATGAGGGATCAGCCCCAGCATTTT. This sequence encodes CASSPMRDQPQHF.

This chain connects TRBV9 to TRBJ2-2, with 8 bases that match TRBD1. The J segment lost 1 base and the V segment lost 3 bases, leaving 5 bases of the junction unmatched. CDR1 and CDR2 from the germline V gene are SGDLS and YYNGEE. The CDR3 is 16 residues long. CDR3 DNA: TGTGCCAGCAGCGGCCCCGGGACAGGGAACACCGGGGAGCTGTTTTTT. Amino acid sequence: CASSGPGTGNTGELFF.

Only a few counts were recorded for this clone. The chain combines TRBV10-3 with TRBJ2-3; perhaps TRBD1 as D (6 bases). The V end lost 2 bases, the J end lost 3 bases, and 15 bases lay between the germline ends. This CDR3 comprises 16 residues. Germline CDR1 ENHRY, CDR2 SYGVKD. This CDR3 is CAISEKITGLTDTQYF. CDR3 bases: TGTGCCATCAGTGAGAAAATTACAGGGTTGACAGATACGCAGTATTTT.

The genes are TRBV19 and TRBJ2-4; possible D gene TRBD2, 6 bases. The V end was cut by 5 bases, the J end by 4 bases, with 6 bases between. Germline-derived CDR1 and CDR2 are LNHDA and SQIVND (reference sequence). CDR3 length: 12 amino acids. The CDR3 reads CASSGGKNIQYF. The CDR3 nucleotides are TGTGCCAGTAGTGGGGGGAAAAACATTCAGTACTTC.

The rearrangement uses TRBV6-5 and TRBJ1-4; no clear D gene. Trimming left V 6 bases short and J 0 bases short, with 11 bases between. The CDR3 runs to 15 residues. Germline-derived CDR1 and CDR2 are MNHEY and SVGAGI. Written as DNA, the CDR3 is TGTGCCAGCAGGACCGGGAGCTCAACTAATGAAAAACTGTTTTTT. Its translation: CASRTGSSTNEKLFF.

This clone was recorded many times. The genes are TRBV5-4 and TRBJ2-7, with TRBD2 identical over 8 bases. The V and J ends lost 5 bases and 0 bases, in that order; junction bases with no gene match: 7. CDR3 size: 15 residues. The germline gives CDR1 SGHNT, CDR2 YYREEE (reference sequence). The CDR3 spells CASRPGTSNSYEQYF. DNA for the CDR3: TGTGCCAGCAGGCCCGGGACTAGTAACTCCTACGAGCAGTACTTC.

The chain has TRBV15 and TRBJ2-7; a possible D gene is TRBD2 (5 bases). V gave up 1 base and J gave up 1 base, with 11 bases separating them. Germline CDR1 LNHNV, CDR2 YYDKDF (reference sequence). This CDR3 has 15 residues. CDR3 nucleotides: TGTGCCACCAGCAGAGGTCGGGGTCGGTCCTACGAGCAGTACTTC. It codes for CATSRGRGRSYEQYF.

The chain has TRBV3-1 (or the pseudogene TRBV3-2) and TRBJ1-1; D is unresolved. V shed 4 bases and J shed 3 bases, with 9 bases lying between them. The germline CDR1 and CDR2 sequences are LGHDT and YNNKEL (reference sequence). The CDR3 totals 13 residues. The CDR3 reads CASSPLVDTEAFF. The CDR3 region has the DNA TGTGCCAGCAGCCCCCTAGTGGACACTGAAGCTTTCTTT.

The chain uses TRBV19 and TRBJ2-1; D is ambiguous. The ends were cut back, 6 bases at V and 8 bases at J, with 17 bases in the middle. The CDR3 sequence is 14 residues long. The germline gives CDR1 LNHDA, CDR2 SQIVND (reference sequence). CDR3 DNA: TGTGCCAGTAGCCCAGGAATGAGTGGCTATGAGCAGTTCTTC. As protein: CASSPGMSGYEQFF.

The chain carries TRBV14 and TRBJ2-3; 10 bases align to TRBD1. The CDR3 loop spans 14 amino acids. The V segment lost 4 bases and the J segment 5 bases; nucleotides outside the gene matches: 3. The V gene's germline CDR1 is SGHDN and CDR2 FVKESK. The CDR3 spells CASSRDRGRDTQYF. CDR3 nucleotides: TGTGCCAGCAGCCGGGACAGGGGACGAGATACGCAGTATTTT.

The gene calls are TRBV5-1 and TRBJ2-3; 8 positions agree with TRBD2. The germline V gene encodes CDR1 SGHRS and CDR2 YFSETQ. V trimming: 0 bases; J trimming: 4 bases; junction bases outside the gene matches: 7. The CDR3 length is 16 residues. CDR3 loop: CASSLEVAGSSDTQYF. CDR3 bases: TGCGCCAGCAGCTTGGAGGTAGCGGGATCCTCAGATACGCAGTATTTT.